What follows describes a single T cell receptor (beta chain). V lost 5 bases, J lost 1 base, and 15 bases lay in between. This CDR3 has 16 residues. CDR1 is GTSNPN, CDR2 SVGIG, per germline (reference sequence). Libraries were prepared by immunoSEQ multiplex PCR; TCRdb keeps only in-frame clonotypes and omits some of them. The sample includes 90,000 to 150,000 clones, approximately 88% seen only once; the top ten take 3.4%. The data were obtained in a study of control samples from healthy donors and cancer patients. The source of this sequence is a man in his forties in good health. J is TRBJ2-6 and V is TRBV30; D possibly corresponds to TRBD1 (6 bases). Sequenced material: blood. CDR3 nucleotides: TGTGCCTGGCAGGACAGACTTCGATCTGGGGCCAACGTCCTGACTTTC. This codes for CAWQDRLRSGANVLTF.